One and the same sample provided the 4 T cell receptor beta chains below, sequenced in a study of control samples from healthy donors and cancer patients. Using immunoSEQ multiplex PCR, the repertoire was profiled, and TCRdb retains in-frame clones only, with some absent. The sample holds 100,000 to 150,000 clones, nearly 90% seen once. The sequenced sample was PBMCs. The receptor source for this set is a man in his forties or fifties with head and neck cancer.

This chain connects TRBV11-2 to TRBJ2-2, with D hard to call. The CDR3 runs to 13 residues. Per the germline V gene, CDR1 is SGHAT and CDR2 is FQNNGV. Trimming cost V 5 bases and J 7 bases, with 11 bases left between them. CDR3 nucleotides: TGTGCCAGCAGCGTAGGTCGGGTCGGGGAGCTGTTTTTT. Amino acid sequence: CASSVGRVGELFF.

This chain joins TRBV7-9 and TRBJ2-1; TRBD1 or TRBD2 may be the D gene (5 bases each). This CDR3 comprises 16 residues. CDR1 is SEHNR, CDR2 FQNEAQ, per germline (reference sequence). V lost 3 bases, J lost 6 bases, and 18 bases lay in between. The CDR3 is CASSFEGPSPLNEQFF. CDR3 nucleotides: TGTGCCAGCAGCTTTGAGGGGCCCTCCCCCCTCAATGAGCAGTTCTTC. The complete variable domain, with remaining parts taken from reference TRBV7-9 and TRBJ2-1, reads DTGVSQNPRHKITKRGQNVTFRCDPISEHNRLYWYRQTLGQGPEFLTYFQNEAQLEKSRLLSDRFSAERPKGSFSTLEIQRTEQGDSAMYLCASSFEGPSPLNEQFFGPGTRLTVL.

This chain connects TRBV21-1 to TRBJ1-2. TRBV21-1 is an annotated pseudogene. CDR3 length: 13 residues. The CDR3: CASILGGREGYTF. DNA for the CDR3: TGTGCCAGCATATTGGGGGGCCGTGAAGGCTACACCTTC.

The chain employs TRBV29-1 and TRBJ1-2; D is perhaps TRBD1 (5 bases). The germline CDR1 and CDR2 sequences are SQVTM and ANQGSEA. This CDR3 region has 17 residues. With 2 bases removed from V and 4 bases from J, the gap between germline ends came to 23 bases. The DNA of the CDR3 is TGCAGCGTTGAAAGTGGGACCCAACGCCGCTCTTCCTATGGCTACACCTTC. It encodes CSVESGTQRRSSYGYTF.